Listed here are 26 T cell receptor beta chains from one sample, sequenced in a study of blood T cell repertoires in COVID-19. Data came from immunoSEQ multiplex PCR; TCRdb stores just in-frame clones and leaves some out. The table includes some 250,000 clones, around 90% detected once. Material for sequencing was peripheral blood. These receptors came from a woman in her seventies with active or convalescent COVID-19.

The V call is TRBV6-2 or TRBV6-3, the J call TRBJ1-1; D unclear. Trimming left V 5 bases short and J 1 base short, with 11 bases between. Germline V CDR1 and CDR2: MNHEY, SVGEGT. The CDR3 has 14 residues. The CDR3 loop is CASSATMGNTEAFF. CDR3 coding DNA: TGTGCCAGCAGTGCTACTATGGGGAACACTGAAGCTTTCTTT.

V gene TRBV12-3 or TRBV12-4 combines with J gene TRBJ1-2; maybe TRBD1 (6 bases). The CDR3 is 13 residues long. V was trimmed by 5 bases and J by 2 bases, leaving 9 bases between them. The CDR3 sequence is CASSQGQNYGYTF. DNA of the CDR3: TGTGCCAGCAGTCAAGGACAGAACTATGGCTACACCTTC.

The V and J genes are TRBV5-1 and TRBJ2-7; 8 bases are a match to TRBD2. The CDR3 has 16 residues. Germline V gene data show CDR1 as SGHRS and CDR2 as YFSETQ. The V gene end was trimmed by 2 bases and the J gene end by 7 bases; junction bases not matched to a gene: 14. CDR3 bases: TGCGCCAGCAGCTTCGGGGGGGCGCCGATGCCTATAGAGCAGTACTTC. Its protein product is CASSFGGAPMPIEQYF.

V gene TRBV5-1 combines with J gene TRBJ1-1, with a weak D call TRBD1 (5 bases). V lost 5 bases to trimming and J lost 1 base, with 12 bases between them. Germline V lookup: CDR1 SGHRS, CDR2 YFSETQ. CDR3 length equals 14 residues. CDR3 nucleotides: TGCGCCAGCAGGTCCGACAGTCCGAACACTGAAGCTTTCTTT. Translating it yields CASRSDSPNTEAFF.

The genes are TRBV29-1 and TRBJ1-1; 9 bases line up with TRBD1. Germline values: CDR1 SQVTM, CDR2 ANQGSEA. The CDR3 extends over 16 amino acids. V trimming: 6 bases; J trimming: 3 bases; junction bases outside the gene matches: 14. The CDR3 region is CSVDRGTGSWDTEAFF. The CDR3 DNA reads TGCAGCGTCGACCGGGGGACAGGGAGCTGGGACACTGAAGCTTTCTTT.

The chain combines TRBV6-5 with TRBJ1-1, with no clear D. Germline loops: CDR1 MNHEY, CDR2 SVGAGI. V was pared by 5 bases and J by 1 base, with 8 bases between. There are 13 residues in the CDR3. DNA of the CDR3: TGTGCCAGCAGTCTTGACTCGAACACTGAAGCTTTCTTT. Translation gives CASSLDSNTEAFF.

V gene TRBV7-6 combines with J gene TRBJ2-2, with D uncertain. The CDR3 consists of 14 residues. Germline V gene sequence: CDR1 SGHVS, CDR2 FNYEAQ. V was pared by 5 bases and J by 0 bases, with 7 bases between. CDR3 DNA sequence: TGTGCCAGCAGCCCGGGTTCGAACACCGGGGAGCTGTTTTTT. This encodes CASSPGSNTGELFF.

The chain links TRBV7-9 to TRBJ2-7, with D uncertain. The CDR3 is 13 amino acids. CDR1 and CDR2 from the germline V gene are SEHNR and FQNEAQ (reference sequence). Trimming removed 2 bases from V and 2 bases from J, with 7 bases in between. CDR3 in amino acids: CASSLQAPYEQYF. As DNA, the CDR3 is TGTGCCAGCAGCTTACAGGCCCCCTACGAGCAGTACTTC. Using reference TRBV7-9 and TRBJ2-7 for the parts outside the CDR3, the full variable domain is DTGVSQNPRHKITKRGQNVTFRCDPISEHNRLYWYRQTLGQGPEFLTYFQNEAQLEKSRLLSDRFSAERPKGSFSTLEIQRTEQGDSAMYLCASSLQAPYEQYFGPGTRLTVT.

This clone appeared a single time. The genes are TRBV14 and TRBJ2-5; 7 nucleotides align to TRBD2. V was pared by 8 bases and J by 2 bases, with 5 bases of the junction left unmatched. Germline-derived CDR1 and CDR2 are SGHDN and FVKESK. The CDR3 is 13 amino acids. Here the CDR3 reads CASRGREQETQYF. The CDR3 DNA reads TGTGCCAGCCGAGGGCGGGAGCAAGAGACCCAGTACTTC.

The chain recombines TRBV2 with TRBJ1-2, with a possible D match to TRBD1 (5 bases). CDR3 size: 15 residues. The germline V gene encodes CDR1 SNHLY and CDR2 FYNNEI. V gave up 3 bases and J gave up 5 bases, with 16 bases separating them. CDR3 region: CASSELPEGPYGYTF. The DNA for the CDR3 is TGTGCCAGCAGTGAGCTTCCGGAGGGACCATATGGCTACACCTTC.

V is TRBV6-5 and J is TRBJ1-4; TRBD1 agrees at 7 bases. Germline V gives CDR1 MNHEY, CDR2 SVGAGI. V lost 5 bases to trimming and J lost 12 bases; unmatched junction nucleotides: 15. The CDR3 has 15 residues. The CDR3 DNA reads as TGTGCCAGCAGTCGACAGGGCCTTCAGGGTCGGGAACTGTTTTTT. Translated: CASSRQGLQGRELFF.

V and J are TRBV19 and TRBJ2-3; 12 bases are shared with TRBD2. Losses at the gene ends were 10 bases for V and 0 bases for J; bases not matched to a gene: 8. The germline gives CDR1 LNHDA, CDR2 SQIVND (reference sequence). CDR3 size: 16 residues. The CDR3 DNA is TGTGCCACCACGACTAGCGGGGGATATAGCACAGATACGCAGTATTTT. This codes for CATTTSGGYSTDTQYF. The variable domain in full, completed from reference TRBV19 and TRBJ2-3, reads DGGITQSPKYLFRKEGQNVTLSCEQNLNHDAMYWYRQDPGQGLRLIYYSQIVNDFQKGDIAEGYSVSREKKESFPLTVTSAQKNPTAFYLCATTTSGGYSTDTQYFGPGTRLTVL.

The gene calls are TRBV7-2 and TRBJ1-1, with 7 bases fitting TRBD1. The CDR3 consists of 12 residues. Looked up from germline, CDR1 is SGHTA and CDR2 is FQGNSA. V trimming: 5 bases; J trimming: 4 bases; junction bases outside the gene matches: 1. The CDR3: CASSRDSTEAFF. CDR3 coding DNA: TGTGCCAGCAGCCGGGACAGCACTGAAGCTTTCTTT.

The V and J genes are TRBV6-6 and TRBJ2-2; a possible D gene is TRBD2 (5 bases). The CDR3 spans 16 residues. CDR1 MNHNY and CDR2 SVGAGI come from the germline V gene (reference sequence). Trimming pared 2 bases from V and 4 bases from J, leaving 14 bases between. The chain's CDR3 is CASSYPRGRGTGELFF. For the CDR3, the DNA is TGTGCCAGCAGTTACCCACGGGGTCGGGGCACCGGGGAGCTGTTTTTT.

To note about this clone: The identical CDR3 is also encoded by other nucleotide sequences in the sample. The CDR3 DNA is TGTGCCACCAGCAGAGACAGTAACACTGAAGCTTTCTTT. Encoded protein: CATSRDSNTEAFF. The chain uses TRBV15 and TRBJ1-1; D not certain. Germline assignment: CDR1 LNHNV and CDR2 YYDKDF (reference sequence). Trimming took 0 bases from V and 2 from J, leaving 4 bases between them. This CDR3 spans 13 amino acids. The whole variable domain, remainder taken from reference TRBV15 and TRBJ1-1, is DAMVIQNPRYQVTQFGKPVTLSCSQTLNHNVMYWYQQKSSQAPKLLFHYYDKDFNNEADTPDNFQSRRPNTSFCFLDIRSPGLGDTAMYLCATSRDSNTEAFFGQGTRLTVV.

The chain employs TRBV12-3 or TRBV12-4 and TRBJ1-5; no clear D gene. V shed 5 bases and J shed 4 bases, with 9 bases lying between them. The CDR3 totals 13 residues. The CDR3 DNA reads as TGTGCCAGCAGTCCCGCGAGGAATCAGCCCCAGCATTTT. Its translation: CASSPARNQPQHF.

The CDR3 DNA follows: TGTGCCAGCTCGTCCCTGGGGGGGGCAACAGATACGCAGTATTTT. Translating it yields CASSSLGGATDTQYF. The chain uses TRBV18 and TRBJ2-3; D is possibly TRBD2 (7 bases). V lost 6 bases, J lost 3 bases, and 16 bases lay in between. The CDR3 consists of 15 residues. CDR1 is KGHSH, CDR2 LQKENI, per germline.

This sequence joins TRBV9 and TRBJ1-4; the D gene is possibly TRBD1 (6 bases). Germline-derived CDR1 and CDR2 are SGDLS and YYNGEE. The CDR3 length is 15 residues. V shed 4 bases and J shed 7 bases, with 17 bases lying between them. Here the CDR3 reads CASSPRGGYGEKLFF. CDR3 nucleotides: TGTGCCAGCAGCCCTCGAGGGGGATATGGTGAAAAACTGTTTTTT.

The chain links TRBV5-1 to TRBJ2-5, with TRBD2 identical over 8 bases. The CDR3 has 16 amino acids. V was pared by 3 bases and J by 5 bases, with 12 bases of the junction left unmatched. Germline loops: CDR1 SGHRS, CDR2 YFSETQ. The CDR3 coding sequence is TGCGCCAGCAGCTCCTTCGTTGAGACTAGCGATGAGACCCAGTACTTC. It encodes CASSSFVETSDETQYF. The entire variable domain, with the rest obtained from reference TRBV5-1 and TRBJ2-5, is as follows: KAGVTQTPRYLIKTRGQQVTLSCSPISGHRSVSWYQQTPGQGLQFLFEYFSETQRNKGNFPGRFSGRQFSNSRSEMNVSTLELGDSALYLCASSSFVETSDETQYFGPGTRLLVL.

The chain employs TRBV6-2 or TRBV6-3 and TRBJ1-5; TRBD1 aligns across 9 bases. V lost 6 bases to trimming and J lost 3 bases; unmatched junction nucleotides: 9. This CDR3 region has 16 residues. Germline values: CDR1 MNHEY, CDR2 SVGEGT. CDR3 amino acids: CASSPPGQGFNQPQHF. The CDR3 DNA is TGTGCCAGCAGCCCCCCGGGACAGGGCTTCAATCAGCCCCAGCATTTT.

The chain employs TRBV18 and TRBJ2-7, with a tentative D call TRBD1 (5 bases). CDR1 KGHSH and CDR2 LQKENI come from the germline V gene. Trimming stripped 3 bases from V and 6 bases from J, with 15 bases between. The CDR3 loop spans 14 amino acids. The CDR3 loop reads CASSPTSTVSEQYF. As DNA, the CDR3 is TGTGCCAGCTCACCGACATCGACAGTCTCCGAGCAGTACTTC.

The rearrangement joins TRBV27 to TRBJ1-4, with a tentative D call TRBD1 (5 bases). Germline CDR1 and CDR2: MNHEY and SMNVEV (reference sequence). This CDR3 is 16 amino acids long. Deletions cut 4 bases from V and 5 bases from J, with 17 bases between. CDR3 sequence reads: CASSSTGLAGNEKLFF. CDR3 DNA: TGTGCCAGCAGTTCGACGGGGCTGGCGGGGAATGAAAAACTGTTTTTT.

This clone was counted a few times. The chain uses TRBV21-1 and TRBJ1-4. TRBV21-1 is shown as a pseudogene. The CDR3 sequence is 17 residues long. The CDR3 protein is CASSKGSRRSTNEKLFF. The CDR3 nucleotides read TGTGCCAGCAGCAAAGGTAGCAGACGTTCAACTAATGAAAAACTGTTTTTT.

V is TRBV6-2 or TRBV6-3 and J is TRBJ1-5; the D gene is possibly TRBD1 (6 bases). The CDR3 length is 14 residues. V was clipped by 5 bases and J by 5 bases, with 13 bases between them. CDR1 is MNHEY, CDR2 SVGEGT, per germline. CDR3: CASSGRDIDQPQHF. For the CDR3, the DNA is TGTGCCAGCAGTGGCCGGGACATAGATCAGCCCCAGCATTTT.

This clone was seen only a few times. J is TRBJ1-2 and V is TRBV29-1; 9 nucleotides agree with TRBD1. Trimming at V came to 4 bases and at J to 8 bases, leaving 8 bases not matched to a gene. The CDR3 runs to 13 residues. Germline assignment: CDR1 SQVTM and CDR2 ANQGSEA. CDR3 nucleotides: TGCAGCGTTGGTGGGACAGGGAGCTTGGGCTACACCTTC. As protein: CSVGGTGSLGYTF.

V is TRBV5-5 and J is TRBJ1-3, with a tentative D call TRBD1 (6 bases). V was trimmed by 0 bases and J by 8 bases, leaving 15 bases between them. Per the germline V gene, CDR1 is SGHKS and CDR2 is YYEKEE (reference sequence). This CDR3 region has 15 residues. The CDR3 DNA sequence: TGTGCCAGCAGCTTGGCCGACCTGGGGGCTGACACCATATATTTT. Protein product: CASSLADLGADTIYF.